This T cell receptor beta chain was documented in a study of T-cell reconstitution after alpha-beta-depleted transplantation in children. The library targeted TCRbeta and was prepared with unique molecular identifiers. TCRdb recomputed calls from the PCR reads with MiXCR, one row per CDR3 protein. Among around 580,000 distinct CDR3 sequences listed, approximately 30% were seen once. Germline V lookup: CDR1 SQVTM, CDR2 ANQGSEA. V lost 8 bases to trimming and J lost 0 bases, with 11 bases between them. The CDR3 consists of 12 residues. This clonotype appeared a few times. V usage is TRBV29-1 and J usage is TRBJ2-7; D may correspond to TRBD1 or TRBD2 (5 bases each). This specimen was PBMCs, taken before TCRalphabeta/CD19-depleted stem cell transplant. The TCR originated in a boy under three years old with Wiskott-Aldrich syndrome, due to receive a stem cell transplant. DNA for the CDR3: TGCAGCACCATGGGGGTCTCCTACGAGCAGTACTTC. Residues: CSTMGVSYEQYF.